This T cell receptor (beta chain) originates from a study of blood T cell repertoires in COVID-19. Study at large: In each case, the material was cDNA or gDNA derived from T cells, B-cell-depleted T cells, or PBMCs.

The study recruited people aged roughly 18 to 95 years across around 24 US areas. Participant-reported clinical history was the basis for cohort assignment. Authors' analysis steps: Nucleated cell counts were estimated from reference gene primer amplification. Sequencing used immunoSEQ multiplex PCR; TCRdb keeps in-frame clones, though not all of them. D and trimming come from the DNA, and the V and J calls and clone size come from that table. The sample carries about 330,000 clones, about 88% recorded once. The sequence derives from a woman aged 25 to 39 who had recovered from COVID-19. The sample comprised PBMCs or T cells enriched from blood (not recorded which).

In nucleotides, the CDR3 is TGCGCCAGCAGCGACCCACAGGGGGGACAAGAGACCCAGTACTTC. It codes for CASSDPQGGQETQYF. The chain is built from TRBV5-1 and TRBJ2-5, with 8 bases that match TRBD1. Germline-derived CDR1 and CDR2 are SGHRS and YFSETQ. V lost 4 bases to trimming and J lost 2 bases; unmatched junction nucleotides: 7. The length of the CDR3 is 15 residues. The full variable domain, with the rest looked up from reference TRBV5-1 and TRBJ2-5, is KAGVTQTPRYLIKTRGQQVTLSCSPISGHRSVSWYQQTPGQGLQFLFEYFSETQRNKGNFPGRFSGRQFSNSRSEMNVSTLELGDSALYLCASSDPQGGQETQYFGPGTRLLVL.